These T cell receptor beta chains were read from a single sample in a study of T cell repertoires in cytomegalovirus infection. One entry per CDR3 protein, called by TCRdb with MiXCR from the reads. In the table there are around 450,000 distinct CDR3 sequences, approximately 10% of which are singletons. Sequencing used PBMCs. These TCRs come from a human donor in good health (CMV status not recorded). Some clones in this sample may be carry-over from other donors' samples. CDR3s include the opening cysteine and the closing phenylalanine or tryptophan. The order of the fields is V gene, clone size, D gene, J gene, CDR3 protein, CDR3 DNA. The D gene is left open where the match is weak. Some rows have no size entry. The others give once, few or many, or a class for an expanded clone.

>TRBV12-5|many|TRBD2|TRBJ2-5
CASGFSPSGYQETQYF
TGTGCTAGTGGTTTTTCCCCTAGCGGGTACCAAGAGACCCAGTACTTC
>TRBV29-1|-|TRBD2|TRBJ2-3
CSATSGSDTQYF
TGCAGCGCGACTAGCGGATCAGATACGCAGTATTTT
>TRBV2|-|-|TRBJ1-5
CASRPRNLVAQPQHF
TGTGCCAGCAGACCTCGGAATCTGGTCGCGCAGCCCCAGCATTTT
>TRBV4-1|-|-|TRBJ2-1
CASSQEEFAGFNEQFF
TGCGCCAGCAGCCAAGAGGAATTTGCGGGGTTCAATGAGCAGTTCTTC
>TRBV7-2|many|-|TRBJ2-1
CASSVNPIGSYNEQFF
TGTGCCAGCAGCGTTAATCCGATTGGCTCCTACAATGAGCAGTTCTTC
>TRBV18|many|-|TRBJ1-5
CASSLRRQEGANQPQHF
TGTGCCAGCTCACTCAGAAGACAGGAAGGTGCCAATCAGCCCCAGCATTTT
>TRBV28|many|TRBD1|TRBJ1-2
CASSLTGGLRRGYTF
TGTGCCAGCAGTTTAACAGGGGGTTTGCGAAGAGGCTACACCTTC
>TRBV12-3/TRBV12-4|many|-|TRBJ1-5
CASSPGRYQPQHF
TGTGCCAGCAGCCCTGGACGGTATCAGCCCCAGCATTTT
>TRBV20-1|few|TRBD1|TRBJ2-5
CSARETGVETQYF
TGCAGTGCTAGAGAGACAGGGGTAGAGACCCAGTACTTC
>TRBV28|many|TRBD1|TRBJ2-7
CASSFPMTGGNEQYF
TGTGCCAGCAGTTTCCCCATGACAGGGGGCAACGAGCAGTACTTC
>TRBV7-6|many|-|TRBJ2-2
CASSLYRANTGELFF
TGTGCCAGCAGCTTATACAGGGCGAACACCGGGGAGCTGTTTTTT
>TRBV7-2|many|-|TRBJ1-1
CASSSPMNTEAFF
TGTGCCAGCAGCTCACCTATGAACACTGAAGCTTTCTTT
>TRBV7-9|-|-|TRBJ1-5
CASSSGGASNQPQHF
TGTGCCAGCAGCTCCGGGGGAGCTAGCAATCAGCCCCAGCATTTT